This TCR beta chain was documented in a study of type 1 regulatory T cells (dated by TCRdb to the early 2020s). In the study overall: The study characterized an in vitro protocol that generated a Tr1-enriched, alloantigen-specific CD4 T cell product named T-allo10. T-allo10 was under clinical evaluation in patients with hematological malignancies receiving allogeneic hematopoietic stem cell transplantation.

Overall results and qualifications from the work: Compared with non-Tr1 cells, Tr1 cells had a narrower TCR repertoire, and the study took this difference to reflect clonal expansion driven by alloantigen.

On this clonotype itself: There is no known antigen for this receptor. No base qualities exist here, and no much larger clone lies one base off it.

The germline V gene specifies SGHRS as CDR1 and YFSETQ as CDR2. Trimming at the junction amounts to 0 bases on V and 3 bases on J, and the germline ends lie 4 bases apart. Including cysteine and phenylalanine, the CDR3 has 13 amino acids. Only the CDR3 DNA is retained, 39 bases long and in frame from the first base. Reads for this sample came from an Illumina MiSeq. TCRdb reprocessed the public reads (quality trimming at Q25 with fastp, clone calling with MiXCR) and kept in-frame beta chains. Rows are combined by CDR3 protein, so each entry shows the most common genes and DNA. Within this sample are some 60,000 distinct CDR3 sequences, with less than 65% of them counted one time only. Approximately 2% of the sample lies in the top ten.

The clonotype was recovered from a human donor in good health. Sequencing input: cultured non-Tr1 T cells, either the whole culture or a sorted T cell fraction (not recorded which). Sample cell subset or site, as interpreted from the label and publication: non-Tr1 population from the T-allo10 product. Recombination connected TRBV5-1 to TRBJ2-1, with the D segment identity uncertain. The CDR3 amino acid sequence is: CASSLGDYNEQFF. The nucleotide sequence reads TGCGCCAGCAGCTTGGGAGACTACAATGAGCAGTTCTTC.